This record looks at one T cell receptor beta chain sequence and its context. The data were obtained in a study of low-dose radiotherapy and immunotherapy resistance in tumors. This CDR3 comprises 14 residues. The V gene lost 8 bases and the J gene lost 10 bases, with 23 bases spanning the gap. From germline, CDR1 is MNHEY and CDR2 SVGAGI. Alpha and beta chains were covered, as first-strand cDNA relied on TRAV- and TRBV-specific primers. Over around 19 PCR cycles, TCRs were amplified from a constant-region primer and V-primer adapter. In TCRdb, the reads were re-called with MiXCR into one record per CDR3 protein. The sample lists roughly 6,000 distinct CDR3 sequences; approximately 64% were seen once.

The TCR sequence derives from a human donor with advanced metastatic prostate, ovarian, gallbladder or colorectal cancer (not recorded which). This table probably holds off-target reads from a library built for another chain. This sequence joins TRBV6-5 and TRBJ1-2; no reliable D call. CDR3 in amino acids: CASSQMAILPSYTF. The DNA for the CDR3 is TGTGCCAGCTCGCAGATGGCTATTCTTCCGTCCTACACCTTC.